This TCR beta chain comes out of a study of blood T cell repertoires in COVID-19. About the research overall: From T cells, B-cell-depleted T cells, or PBMCs came the material, which was cDNA or gDNA.

Trimming removed 10 bases at V and 7 bases at J, with 20 bases between. The length of the CDR3 is 15 residues. CDR1 SEHNR and CDR2 FQNEAQ come from the germline V gene (reference sequence). Seattle patient enrollment occurred during active infection, with longitudinal follow-up thereafter. The protocol was immunoSEQ multiplex PCR, while the TCRdb copy is restricted to in-frame clones and leaves out a portion. In the table there are some 100,000 clones, around 72% of which are singletons. The receptor comes from a man between 65 and 85 years old with COVID-19, enrolled during active disease. The chain employs TRBV7-9 and TRBJ1-6; D might be TRBD1 (5 bases). The sequenced sample was peripheral blood. The CDR3 loop is CATDIARGWNSPLHF. CDR3 DNA sequence: TGTGCCACCGACATAGCGCGGGGCTGGAATTCACCCCTCCACTTT.